This T cell receptor beta chain was profiled in a study of blood T cell repertoires in COVID-19. Study information: Samples representing acute and convalescent COVID-19 were sourced from the United States, Italy and Spain.

TCRdb's table, derived via immunoSEQ multiplex PCR, lists solely in-frame clones and lacks some. In the table there are 28,000 or so clones, roughly 90% of which are singletons. This clone was picked up one time. Per germline, CDR1 SGHTA and CDR2 FQGTGA. The V gene end was trimmed by 5 bases and the J gene end by 5 bases; junction bases not matched to a gene: 6. The CDR3 is made up of 14 amino acids. Sequenced: peripheral blood. The sequence was collected from a man between 65 and 80 years old with acute or convalescent COVID-19. The gene calls are TRBV7-3 and TRBJ2-7, with TRBD2 identical over 10 bases. As DNA, the CDR3 is TGTGCCAGCAGCCCCGGGACTAGCGACGACGAGCAGTACTTC. This gives the protein CASSPGTSDDEQYF.